The next 22 T cell receptor beta chains were all read from a single sample in a study of cytomegalovirus exposure and HLA in healthy donors. Libraries were prepared by immunoSEQ multiplex PCR; TCRdb keeps only in-frame clonotypes and omits some of them. Among some 140,000 clones, roughly 86% were seen once, and the ten largest hold more than 1.4%. The specimen was PBMCs. All receptors derive from a woman aged 25-40 years in good health and CMV-seronegative.

The genes are TRBV7-2 and TRBJ2-5; maybe TRBD2 (6 bases). The CDR3 runs 16 residues. V was shortened by 1 base and J by 5 bases, with 17 bases between the two germline ends. The germline CDR1 and CDR2 sequences are SGHTA and FQGNSA. In DNA form, the CDR3 reads TGTGCCAGCAGCTTAGTAATGGGGGGTAGTTGGGAGACCCAGTACTTC. Protein: CASSLVMGGSWETQYF. Filled out from reference TRBV7-2 and TRBJ2-5, the complete variable domain reads GAGVSQSPSNKVTEKGKDVELRCDPISGHTALYWYRQSLGQGLEFLIYFQGNSAPDKSGLPSDRFSAERTGGSVSTLTIQRTQQEDSAVYLCASSLVMGGSWETQYFGPGTRLLVL.

The chain uses TRBV5-5 and TRBJ1-6; D is unclear. V dropped 1 base and J dropped 8 bases, with 13 bases sitting between them. The germline V gene encodes CDR1 SGHKS and CDR2 YYEKEE (reference sequence). The CDR3 loop spans 15 amino acids. CDR3 sequence (DNA): TGTGCCAGCAGCTTGCGAGGGATACGCGATTCACCCCTCCACTTT. Protein sequence: CASSLRGIRDSPLHF.

The chain couples TRBV29-1 to TRBJ2-7; 10 nucleotides agree with TRBD1. CDR1 is SQVTM, CDR2 ANQGSEA, per germline. The CDR3 loop spans 14 amino acids. The V gene end was trimmed by 8 bases and the J gene end by 1 base; junction bases not matched to a gene: 8. CDR3 DNA: TGCAGCCAGAGGGGACAGGGGCTGTCCTACGAGCAGTACTTC. Its translation is CSQRGQGLSYEQYF.

The chain recombines TRBV9 with TRBJ2-3, with D uncertain. CDR3 length: 15 residues. In germline, CDR1 is SGDLS, CDR2 YYNGEE. Trimming removed 3 bases from V and 2 bases from J, with 13 bases in between. The CDR3 is CASSASLVHTDTQYF. The CDR3 DNA sequence: TGTGCCAGCAGCGCATCTCTCGTACACACAGATACGCAGTATTTT.

V gene TRBV15 combines with J gene TRBJ1-6; 8 nucleotides agree with TRBD1. This CDR3 has 17 residues. The V gene's germline CDR1 is LNHNV and CDR2 YYDKDF (reference sequence). Trimming removed 5 bases from V and 10 bases from J; junction bases left unmatched: 16. CDR3 sequence (DNA): TGTGCCACCAGCCCTCCCCGGGACAGGTCGATCCGCTCACCCCTCCACTTT. Translation gives CATSPPRDRSIRSPLHF.

The rearrangement joins TRBV7-2 to TRBJ2-7, with D perhaps TRBD1 (5 bases). Germline-derived CDR1 and CDR2 are SGHTA and FQGNSA. V lost 2 bases to trimming and J lost 0 bases, with 11 bases between them. The CDR3 extends over 15 amino acids. CDR3 residues: CASSLNQGSSYEQYF. The CDR3, as DNA: TGTGCCAGCAGCTTAAACCAGGGCAGCTCCTACGAGCAGTACTTC.

There are a few counts of this clone. J is TRBJ1-1 and V is TRBV5-1, with D possibly matching TRBD1 (5 bases). This CDR3 has 13 amino acids. Trimming cost V 2 bases and J 2 bases, with 7 bases left between them. Germline loops: CDR1 SGHRS, CDR2 YFSETQ. The CDR3 DNA is TGCGCCAGCAGCTTACAGGCAAACACTGAAGCTTTCTTT. Translated: CASSLQANTEAFF. Based on the CDR3 plus reference TRBV5-1 and TRBJ1-1, the full variable domain is KAGVTQTPRYLIKTRGQQVTLSCSPISGHRSVSWYQQTPGQGLQFLFEYFSETQRNKGNFPGRFSGRQFSNSRSEMNVSTLELGDSALYLCASSLQANTEAFFGQGTRLTVV.

The chain uses TRBV4-1 and TRBJ2-7; D is unclear. Germline loops: CDR1 MGHRA, CDR2 YSYEKL. The V end was cut by 0 bases, the J end by 0 bases, with 15 bases between. This CDR3 spans 17 amino acids. CDR3 DNA sequence: TGCGCCAGCAGCCAAGATTCGGTTTTCCTCCGCTCCTACGAGCAGTACTTC. This translates into CASSQDSVFLRSYEQYF.

The V call is TRBV7-9, the J call TRBJ1-2, with 9 bases that match TRBD1. This CDR3 contains 12 residues. Germline trimming cut 3 bases from V and 7 bases from J; bases unmatched to any gene: 0. Germline V gene sequence: CDR1 SEHNR, CDR2 FQNEAQ (reference sequence). Written as DNA, the CDR3 is TGTGCCAGCAGCTTGGGACAGGGTGGCTACACCTTC. This encodes CASSLGQGGYTF.

The rearrangement links TRBV5-1 to TRBJ2-5; 7 nucleotides line up with TRBD2. The V segment lost 4 bases and the J segment 3 bases; nucleotides outside the gene matches: 6. The V gene's germline CDR1 is SGHRS and CDR2 YFSETQ. The CDR3 has 14 amino acids. In DNA, the CDR3 is TGCGCCAGCAGCCCAAGGACTAGTGAAGAGACCCAGTACTTC. Its protein product is CASSPRTSEETQYF.

This clone was seen a few times. The V call is TRBV6-5, the J call TRBJ2-7, with unresolved D. Between the trimmed V and J ends, which lost 9 bases and 2 bases, there was a span of 17 bases. Germline V gives CDR1 MNHEY, CDR2 SVGAGI. The CDR3 sequence is 14 residues long. DNA for the CDR3: TGTGCCAGTCGGCAAGGAGACCCTCCCTACGAGCAGTACTTC. Translating it yields CASRQGDPPYEQYF.

The chain recombines TRBV9 with TRBJ2-1; tentative D call: TRBD2 (7 bases). Germline CDR1 SGDLS, CDR2 YYNGEE. The CDR3 is 13 residues long. Deletions cut 2 bases from V and 9 bases from J, with 12 bases between. The CDR3 loop is CASSVSRGGEQFF. Written as DNA, the CDR3 is TGTGCCAGCAGCGTTTCAAGGGGGGGTGAGCAGTTCTTC.

Of note for this clone: In the same sample, other DNA sequences code for this CDR3. The chain uses TRBV5-1 and TRBJ1-4, with TRBD1 as a possible D gene (5 bases). CDR1 is SGHRS, CDR2 YFSETQ, per germline. The CDR3 runs 14 residues. The germline V and J ends were trimmed by 0 bases and 3 bases, with 6 bases remaining between them. CDR3 sequence reads: CASSLGQSNEKLFF. The CDR3 coding sequence is TGCGCCAGCAGCTTGGGACAGTCTAATGAAAAACTGTTTTTT.

V and J are TRBV2 and TRBJ1-5; the match to TRBD1 covers 7 bases. The CDR3 has 13 amino acids. CDR1 and CDR2 (germline): SNHLY, FYNNEI. The junction had 10 bases not matched to a gene; V was cut back by 11 bases and J by 6 bases. The CDR3 spells CASQGQAGQPQHF. DNA for the CDR3: TGTGCCTCCCAAGGACAGGCCGGTCAGCCCCAGCATTTT.

The chain is built from TRBV28 and TRBJ1-6; tentatively, D is TRBD1 (5 bases). With 6 bases removed from V and 1 base from J, the gap between germline ends came to 10 bases. The V gene's germline CDR1 is MDHEN and CDR2 SYDVKM. This CDR3 is built from 15 residues. CDR3 protein: CASRGVESYNSPLHF. The CDR3 DNA reads as TGTGCCAGCAGAGGGGTGGAATCCTATAATTCACCCCTCCACTTT.

The chain recombines TRBV7-9 with TRBJ1-1; D not certain. The V and J ends lost 5 bases and 3 bases respectively, with 7 bases between them. Germline assignment: CDR1 SEHNR and CDR2 FQNEAQ (reference sequence). This CDR3 contains 12 residues. The CDR3 loop is CASSLPHTEAFF. CDR3 in DNA: TGTGCCAGCAGCCTTCCCCACACTGAAGCTTTCTTT.

This rearrangement joins TRBV7-8 to TRBJ2-7; D is possibly TRBD2 (5 bases). Per the germline V gene, CDR1 is SGHVS and CDR2 is FQNEAQ. With 4 bases removed from V and 3 bases from J, the gap between germline ends came to 7 bases. This CDR3 has 12 amino acids. The CDR3 protein is CASSSGFYEQYF. The CDR3 coding sequence is TGTGCCAGCAGCTCGGGATTCTACGAGCAGTACTTC.

The chain combines TRBV5-1 with TRBJ2-7; 7 bases agree with TRBD1. CDR1 SGHRS and CDR2 YFSETQ come from the germline V gene. The CDR3 is 15 amino acids. The J segment lost 0 bases and the V segment lost 3 bases, leaving 6 bases of the junction unmatched. The CDR3 loop is CASSYETGRSYEQYF. The CDR3 DNA reads as TGCGCCAGCAGCTATGAGACAGGGCGCTCCTACGAGCAGTACTTC.

This rearrangement joins TRBV5-1 to TRBJ2-5, with unresolved D. From germline, CDR1 is SGHRS and CDR2 YFSETQ. Trimming shortened V by 3 bases and J by 5 bases, and 8 bases separated the two germline ends. The CDR3 length is 12 residues. CDR3 in amino acids: CASSSNEETQYF. The CDR3 coding sequence is TGCGCCAGCAGCTCGAATGAGGAGACCCAGTACTTC.

The V gene is TRBV2, the J gene TRBJ1-4; D call uncertain. CDR3 length: 14 amino acids. V was shortened by 8 bases and J by 11 bases, with 21 bases between the two germline ends. Germline values: CDR1 SNHLY, CDR2 FYNNEI. CDR3: CASSNGLRELKLFF. CDR3 sequence (DNA): TGTGCCAGCTCTAACGGACTACGTGAATTGAAACTGTTTTTT. The whole variable domain, filled in from reference TRBV2 and TRBJ1-4, reads EPEVTQTPSHQVTQMGQEVILRCVPISNHLYFYWYRQILGQKVEFLVSFYNNEISEKSEIFDDQFSVERPDGSNFTLKIRSTKLEDSAMYFCASSNGLRELKLFFGSGTQLSVL.

The chain has TRBV14 and TRBJ2-3; 8 bases align to TRBD1. The V gene's germline CDR1 is SGHDN and CDR2 FVKESK. The trim removed 4 bases at V and 8 bases at J, leaving 5 bases unmatched. This CDR3 contains 13 residues. The CDR3 loop reads CASSPDRVGTQYF. The CDR3 region has the DNA TGTGCCAGCAGCCCGGACAGGGTTGGTACGCAGTATTTT.

The chain carries TRBV5-1 and TRBJ2-7; 9 bases are a match to TRBD1. Germline V gene lookup returns CDR1 SGHRS and CDR2 YFSETQ. CDR3 length equals 15 residues. After removal of 4 bases from V and 0 bases from J, the junction contained 5 bases not matched to a gene. This CDR3 is CASSMTGGSSYEQYF. CDR3 nucleotides: TGCGCCAGCAGCATGACAGGGGGTAGCTCCTACGAGCAGTACTTC.